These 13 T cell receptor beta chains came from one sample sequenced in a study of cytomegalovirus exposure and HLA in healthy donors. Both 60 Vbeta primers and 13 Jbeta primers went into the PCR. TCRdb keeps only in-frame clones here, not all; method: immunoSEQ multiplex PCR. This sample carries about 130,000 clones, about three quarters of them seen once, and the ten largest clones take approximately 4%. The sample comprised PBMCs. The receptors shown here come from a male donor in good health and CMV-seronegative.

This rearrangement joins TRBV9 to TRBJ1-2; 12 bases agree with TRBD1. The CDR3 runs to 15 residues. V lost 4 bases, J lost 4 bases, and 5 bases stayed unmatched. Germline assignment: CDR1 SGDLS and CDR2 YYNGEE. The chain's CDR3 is CASSTWDRGLYGYTF. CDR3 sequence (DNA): TGTGCCAGCAGCACTTGGGACAGGGGGCTCTATGGCTACACCTTC. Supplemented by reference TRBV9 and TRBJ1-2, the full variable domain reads DSGVTQTPKHLITATGQRVTLRCSPRSGDLSVYWYQQSLDQGLQFLIQYYNGEERAKGNILERFSAQQFPDLHSELNLSSLELGDSALYFCASSTWDRGLYGYTFGSGTRLTVV.

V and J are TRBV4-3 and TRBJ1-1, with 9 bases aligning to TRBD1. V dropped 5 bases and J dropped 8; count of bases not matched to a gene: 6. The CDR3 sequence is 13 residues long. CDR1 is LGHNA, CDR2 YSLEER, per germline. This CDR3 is CASSSRTGVEAFF. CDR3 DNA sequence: TGCGCCAGCAGCTCTCGGACAGGGGTCGAAGCTTTCTTT.

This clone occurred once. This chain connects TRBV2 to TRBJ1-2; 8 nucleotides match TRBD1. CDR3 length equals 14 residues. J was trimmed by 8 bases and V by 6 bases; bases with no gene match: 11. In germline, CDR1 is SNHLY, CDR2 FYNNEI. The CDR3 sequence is CASSSDRVGLGYTF. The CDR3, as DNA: TGTGCCAGCAGCTCGGACAGGGTGGGCCTGGGCTACACCTTC.

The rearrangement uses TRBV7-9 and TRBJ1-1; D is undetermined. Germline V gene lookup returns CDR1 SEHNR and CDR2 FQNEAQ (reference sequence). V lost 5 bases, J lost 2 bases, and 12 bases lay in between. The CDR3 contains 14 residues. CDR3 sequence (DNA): TGTGCCAGCAGCCCAGGCGGGTATAACACTGAAGCTTTCTTT. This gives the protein CASSPGGYNTEAFF.

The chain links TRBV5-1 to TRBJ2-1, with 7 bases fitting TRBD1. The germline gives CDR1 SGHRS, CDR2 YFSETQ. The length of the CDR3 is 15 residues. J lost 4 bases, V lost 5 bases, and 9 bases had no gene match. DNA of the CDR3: TGCGCCAGCAGACCTACAGGGGTGGCTTACAATGAGCAGTTCTTC. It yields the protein CASRPTGVAYNEQFF.

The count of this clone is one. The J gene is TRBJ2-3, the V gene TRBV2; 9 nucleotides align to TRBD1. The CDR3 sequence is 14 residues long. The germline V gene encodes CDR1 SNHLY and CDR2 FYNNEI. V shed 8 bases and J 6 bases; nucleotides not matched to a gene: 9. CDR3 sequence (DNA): TGTGCCAGCCTGACAGGGGGACTTCGGGATACGCAGTATTTT. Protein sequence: CASLTGGLRDTQYF.

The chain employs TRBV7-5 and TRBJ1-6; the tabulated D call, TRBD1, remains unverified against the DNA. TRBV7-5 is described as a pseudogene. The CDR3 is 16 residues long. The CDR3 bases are TGTGCCAGAAGCTTAGCGCGAAGGACAGGGACGGCACCCCTCCACTTT. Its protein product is CARSLARRTGTAPLHF.

The CDR3 protein is CASSLVGNVWEAQYF. As DNA, the CDR3 is TGTGCCAGCAGCTTAGTGGGGAATGTTTGGGAGGCCCAGTACTTC. The rearrangement links TRBV7-8 to TRBJ2-5, with D possibly TRBD2 on 6 matching bases. This CDR3 contains 15 residues. Trimming left V 1 base short and J 9 bases short, with 18 bases between. Germline V CDR1 and CDR2: SGHVS, FQNEAQ.

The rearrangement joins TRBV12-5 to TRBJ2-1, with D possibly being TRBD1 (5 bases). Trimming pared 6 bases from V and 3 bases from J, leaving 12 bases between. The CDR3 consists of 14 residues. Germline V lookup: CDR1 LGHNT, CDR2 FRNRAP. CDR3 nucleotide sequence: TGTGCTAGTGGGGTAGGGGCTAGCTACAATGAGCAGTTCTTC. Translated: CASGVGASYNEQFF.

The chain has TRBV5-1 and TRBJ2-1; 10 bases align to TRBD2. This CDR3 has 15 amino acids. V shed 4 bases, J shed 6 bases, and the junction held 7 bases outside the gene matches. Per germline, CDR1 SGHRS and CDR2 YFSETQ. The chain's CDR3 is CASSGSGGAFNEQFF. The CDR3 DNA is TGCGCCAGCAGCGGAAGCGGGGGGGCCTTCAATGAGCAGTTCTTC.

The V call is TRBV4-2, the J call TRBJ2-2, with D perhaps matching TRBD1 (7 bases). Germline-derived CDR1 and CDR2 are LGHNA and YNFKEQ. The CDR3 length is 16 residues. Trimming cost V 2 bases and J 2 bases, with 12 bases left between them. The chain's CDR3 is CASSQPQGGNTGELFF. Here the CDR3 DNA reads TGTGCCAGCAGCCAACCTCAGGGGGGAAACACCGGGGAGCTGTTTTTT.

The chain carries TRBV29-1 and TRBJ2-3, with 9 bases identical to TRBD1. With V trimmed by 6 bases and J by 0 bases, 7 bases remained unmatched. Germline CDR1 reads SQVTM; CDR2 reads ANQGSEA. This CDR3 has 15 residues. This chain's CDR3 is CSVNGQGTSTDTQYF. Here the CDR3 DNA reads TGCAGCGTCAACGGACAGGGGACTAGCACAGATACGCAGTATTTT.

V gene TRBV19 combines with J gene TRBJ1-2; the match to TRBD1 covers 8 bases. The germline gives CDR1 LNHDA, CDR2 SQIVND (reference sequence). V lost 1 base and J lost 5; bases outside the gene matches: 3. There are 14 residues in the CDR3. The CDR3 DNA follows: TGTGCCAGTAGTATAGTAGGACAGGGATATGGCTACACCTTC. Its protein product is CASSIVGQGYGYTF.